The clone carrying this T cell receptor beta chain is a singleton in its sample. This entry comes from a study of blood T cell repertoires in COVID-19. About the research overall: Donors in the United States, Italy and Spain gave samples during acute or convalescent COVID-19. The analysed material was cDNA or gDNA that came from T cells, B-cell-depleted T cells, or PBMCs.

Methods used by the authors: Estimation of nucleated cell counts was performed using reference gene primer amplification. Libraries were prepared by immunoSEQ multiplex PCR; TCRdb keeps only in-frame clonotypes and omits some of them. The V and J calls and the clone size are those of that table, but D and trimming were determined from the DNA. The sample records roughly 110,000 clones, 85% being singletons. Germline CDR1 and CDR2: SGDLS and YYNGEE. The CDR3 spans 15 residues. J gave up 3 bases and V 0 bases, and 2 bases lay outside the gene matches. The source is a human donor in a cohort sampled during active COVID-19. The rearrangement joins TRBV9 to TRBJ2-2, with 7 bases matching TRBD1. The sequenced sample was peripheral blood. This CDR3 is CASSVAQGYTGELFF. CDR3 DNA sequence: TGTGCCAGCAGCGTAGCACAGGGGTACACCGGGGAGCTGTTTTTT.